Sequencing of this TCR beta chain was carried out in a study of blood T cell repertoires in COVID-19. Study overall: COVID-19 samples collected from the United States, Italy and Spain covered acute and convalescent phases. The cDNA or gDNA used as material had been derived from T cells, B-cell-depleted T cells, or PBMCs.

TCRdb's copy holds only in-frame clones and misses some; the assay was immunoSEQ multiplex PCR. Among about 110,000 clones listed, about 80% were seen once. Trimming removed 4 bases from V and 0 bases from J; junction bases left unmatched: 6. In germline, CDR1 is MGHRA, CDR2 YSYEKL. This CDR3 has 17 amino acids. The genes are TRBV4-1 and TRBJ2-6; 7 nucleotides agree with TRBD1. Specimen: peripheral blood. This sequence originates from a woman in her seventies with acute or convalescent COVID-19. CDR3 loop: CASSPGTVRSGANVLTF. CDR3 nucleotides: TGCGCCAGCAGCCCGGGGACAGTTCGCTCTGGGGCCAACGTCCTGACTTTC.